The next 26 T cell receptor beta chains were all read from a single sample in a study of blood T cell repertoires in COVID-19. Assay: immunoSEQ multiplex PCR; the TCRdb copy retains only in-frame clones and omits some. The top ten clones hold 9% to 15% of a sample with 150,000 to 200,000 clones, about four fifths of them seen once. The sequenced material came from peripheral blood. These receptors all come from a woman older than 75 with COVID-19, enrolled during active disease.

J is TRBJ2-7 and V is TRBV5-3; 8 bases are a match to TRBD2. TRBV5-3 is noted as an ORF with a role that remains uncertain. The CDR3 has 14 residues. V lost 5 bases to trimming and J lost 3 bases; unmatched junction nucleotides: 7. DNA of the CDR3: TGTGCCAGAAGGAGGATAGCGGGGATCTACGAGCAGTACTTC. Protein sequence: CARRRIAGIYEQYF.

The V and J genes are TRBV7-2 and TRBJ1-2; 7 bases are shared with TRBD1. The V and J ends lost 1 base and 5 bases, in that order; junction bases with no gene match: 4. Germline CDR1 SGHTA, CDR2 FQGNSA. The CDR3 runs 14 residues. The CDR3 nucleotides are TGTGCCAGCAGCTTAGGTACAGGGGTGTATGGCTACACCTTC. It translates to CASSLGTGVYGYTF.

The chain recombines TRBV18 with TRBJ2-1, with D tentatively TRBD2 (6 bases). Per germline, CDR1 KGHSH and CDR2 LQKENI. CDR3 length: 14 residues. Between the trimmed V and J ends, which lost 5 bases and 2 bases, there was a span of 10 bases. This chain's CDR3 is CASSGGTPYNEQFF. The CDR3 DNA follows: TGTGCCAGCTCAGGCGGGACGCCCTACAATGAGCAGTTCTTC.

The V and J genes are TRBV5-6 and TRBJ1-1; D is ambiguous. V was shortened by 0 bases and J by 0 bases, with 12 bases between the two germline ends. Germline CDR1 and CDR2: SGHDT and YYEEEE. The CDR3 loop spans 16 amino acids. In DNA form, the CDR3 reads TGTGCCAGCAGCTTGGGGCGGGGAACCATGAACACTGAAGCTTTCTTT. Protein product: CASSLGRGTMNTEAFF.

To note about this clone: Other nucleotide sequences in the sample specify the same CDR3. The J gene is TRBJ2-1, the V gene TRBV6-5; TRBD2 agrees at 10 bases. V lost 6 bases to trimming and J lost 4 bases; unmatched junction nucleotides: 6. The CDR3 is 15 residues long. CDR1 and CDR2 from the germline V gene are MNHEY and SVGAGI. CDR3: CASSSGLAAYNEQFF. The DNA for the CDR3 is TGTGCCAGCAGCAGCGGACTAGCGGCTTACAATGAGCAGTTCTTC.

V and J are TRBV3-1 (or the pseudogene TRBV3-2) and TRBJ1-2, with 9 bases identical to TRBD1. Trimming took 4 bases from V and 5 from J; bases not matched to a gene: 5. Germline CDR1 reads LGHDT; CDR2 reads YNNKEL (reference sequence). This CDR3 is 14 amino acids long. Written as DNA, the CDR3 is TGTGCCAGCAGCCCAATGACAGGGGGATATGGCTACACCTTC. Its protein product is CASSPMTGGYGYTF.

The chain employs TRBV12-3 or TRBV12-4 and TRBJ2-3; 10 bases match TRBD2. V trimming: 2 bases; J trimming: 11 bases; junction bases outside the gene matches: 4. The CDR3 loop spans 13 amino acids. CDR3 amino acids: CASSLLAGAWQYF. CDR3 DNA: TGTGCCAGCAGTTTACTAGCGGGAGCATGGCAGTATTTT.

The chain couples TRBV7-2 to TRBJ2-1; TRBD2 matches 7 bases. Germline V gene lookup returns CDR1 SGHTA and CDR2 FQGNSA. The CDR3 is 16 residues long. V lost 2 bases and J lost 5; bases outside the gene matches: 9. The CDR3 sequence is CASSLLRGRTHNEQFF. The CDR3 DNA follows: TGTGCCAGCAGCTTACTGCGCGGGAGAACCCACAATGAGCAGTTCTTC.

This chain links TRBV30 with TRBJ1-1; maybe TRBD1 (6 bases). CDR1 GTSNPN and CDR2 SVGIG come from the germline V gene (reference sequence). The CDR3 has 12 residues. V was shortened by 2 bases and J by 10 bases, with 14 bases between the two germline ends. CDR3 loop: CAWSRQETRAFF. CDR3 in DNA: TGTGCCTGGAGTCGACAGGAGACCAGAGCTTTCTTT.

This chain joins TRBV19 and TRBJ1-4; D gene uncertain. Germline V gives CDR1 LNHDA, CDR2 SQIVND (reference sequence). The CDR3 is 14 residues long. Trimming took 3 bases from V and 1 from J, leaving 6 bases between them. CDR3 loop: CASSILGTNEKLFF. CDR3 nucleotides: TGTGCCAGTAGTATTCTAGGAACTAATGAAAAACTGTTTTTT.

The sample holds a few counts of this clone. The rearrangement links TRBV5-5 to TRBJ1-2; possible D gene TRBD1, 6 bases. The CDR3 length is 14 residues. Trimming shortened V by 5 bases and J by 2 bases, and 13 bases separated the two germline ends. CDR1 and CDR2 (germline): SGHKS, YYEKEE (reference sequence). Here the CDR3 reads CASSSPGTNYGYTF. Here the CDR3 DNA reads TGTGCCAGCAGTTCCCCAGGGACAAACTATGGCTACACCTTC.

CDR3 loop: CASSSPDPNRGNGYTF. In DNA, the CDR3 is TGTGCCAGCAGCTCGCCTGACCCAAACAGGGGCAATGGCTACACCTTC. This chain joins TRBV5-4 and TRBJ1-2, with 7 bases that match TRBD1. CDR3 length: 16 residues. Germline CDR1 reads SGHNT; CDR2 reads YYREEE (reference sequence). The junction had 14 bases not matched to a gene; V was cut back by 3 bases and J by 6 bases.

This chain links TRBV18 with TRBJ1-1; D is possibly TRBD1 (5 bases). The germline gives CDR1 KGHSH, CDR2 LQKENI. V was shortened by 7 bases and J by 4 bases, with 19 bases between the two germline ends. This CDR3 comprises 15 residues. In nucleotides, the CDR3 is TGTGCCAGCTTAACGTGGGGGGGGAGGTCCACTGAAGCTTTCTTT. Its protein is CASLTWGGRSTEAFF.

The chain is built from TRBV28 and TRBJ1-2; 8 bases align to TRBD1. CDR3 length: 15 residues. The germline V gene encodes CDR1 MDHEN and CDR2 SYDVKM. Unmatched junction bases numbered 11, after V lost 6 bases and J lost 5 bases. DNA for the CDR3: TGTGCCAGCAGCAAGGGACAGGCTTCGAGATATGGCTACACCTTC. This encodes CASSKGQASRYGYTF.

The CDR3 region has the DNA TGTGCTAGTGGTTTATCCGGGTTTCATCAGGGCTACACCTTC. Protein sequence: CASGLSGFHQGYTF. The chain employs TRBV12-5 and TRBJ1-2; D is uncertain. Trimming shortened V by 3 bases and J by 8 bases, and 16 bases separated the two germline ends. This CDR3 spans 14 amino acids. In germline, CDR1 is LGHNT, CDR2 FRNRAP.

The chain joins TRBV27 to TRBJ2-1; 9 nucleotides match TRBD2. Germline lookup yields CDR1 MNHEY and CDR2 SMNVEV (reference sequence). CDR3 length: 15 amino acids. V trimming: 2 bases; J trimming: 2 bases; junction bases outside the gene matches: 1. Here the CDR3 reads CASSLVAGAYNEQFF. CDR3 DNA sequence: TGTGCCAGCAGTTTAGTAGCGGGAGCCTACAATGAGCAGTTCTTC.

This clone occurred once. V and J are TRBV3-1 (or the pseudogene TRBV3-2) and TRBJ2-7; 8 positions match TRBD2. This CDR3 spans 14 amino acids. The germline V gene has CDR1 LGHDT and CDR2 YNNKEL (reference sequence). J lost 6 bases, V lost 0 bases, and 4 bases had no gene match. The CDR3 protein is CASSQDYTSGEQYF. The CDR3 DNA sequence: TGTGCCAGCAGCCAAGATTATACTAGCGGCGAGCAGTACTTC.

This clone has only one observation. V is TRBV4-3 and J is TRBJ2-7, with D tentatively TRBD2 (7 bases). The CDR3 is 15 amino acids. V dropped 0 bases and J dropped 6 bases, with 15 bases sitting between them. Germline V gives CDR1 LGHNA, CDR2 YSLEER. The CDR3 loop is CASSQDRRGGFEQYF. CDR3 nucleotide sequence: TGCGCCAGCAGCCAAGATCGGAGGGGGGGCTTCGAGCAGTACTTC.

The genes are TRBV6-6 and TRBJ2-3; 9 bases match TRBD2. With 4 bases clipped from V and 4 bases from J, the junction kept 9 bases outside the gene matches. The V gene's germline CDR1 is MNHNY and CDR2 SVGAGI (reference sequence). The CDR3 has 16 amino acids. The CDR3 is CASSSGGGANADTQYF. The CDR3 nucleotides are TGTGCCAGCAGTTCTGGCGGGGGGGCTAACGCAGATACGCAGTATTTT.

In its sample, this clone is medium-sized. This chain joins TRBV19 and TRBJ2-7, with 8 positions matching TRBD1. Germline assignment: CDR1 LNHDA and CDR2 SQIVND (reference sequence). J lost 3 bases, V lost 4 bases, and 5 bases had no gene match. The CDR3 spans 14 residues. The CDR3 sequence is CASSRDRSGYEQYF. The CDR3 DNA is TGTGCCAGTAGTAGGGACAGGTCGGGCTACGAGCAGTACTTC.

The chain carries TRBV11-3 and TRBJ2-7; 7 bases fit TRBD1. Looked up from germline, CDR1 is SGHNT and CDR2 is YENEEA. CDR3 length: 14 amino acids. V trimming: 3 bases; J trimming: 6 bases; junction bases outside the gene matches: 8. The CDR3 DNA reads TGTGCCAGCAGCTTGAACAGGGGACGTAGCGAGCAGTACTTC. Translating it yields CASSLNRGRSEQYF. Full variable domain (rest looked up from reference TRBV11-3 and TRBJ2-7): EAGVVQSPRYKIIEKKQPVAFWCNPISGHNTLYWYLQNLGQGPELLIRYENEEAVDDSQLPKDRFSAERLKGVDSTLKIQPAELGDSAVYLCASSLNRGRSEQYFGPGTRLTVT.

V gene TRBV18 combines with J gene TRBJ1-1; TRBD1 is a possible D gene (6 bases). Per the germline V gene, CDR1 is KGHSH and CDR2 is LQKENI. V was cut by 5 bases and J by 10 bases, with 23 bases left in between. The length of the CDR3 is 15 residues. In nucleotides, the CDR3 is TGTGCCAGCTCAGAAGGGCAGGGGCGCCCCATCGGAGCTTTCTTT. The encoded protein is CASSEGQGRPIGAFF.

The V and J genes are TRBV29-1 and TRBJ2-5, with 7 nucleotides matching TRBD1. This CDR3 region has 13 residues. Per the germline V gene, CDR1 is SQVTM and CDR2 is ANQGSEA. Trimming took 6 bases from V and 5 from J; bases not matched to a gene: 9. The CDR3 loop is CSVPRDRLETQYF. The CDR3 coding sequence is TGCAGCGTGCCCCGGGACAGATTGGAGACCCAGTACTTC.

The chain uses TRBV5-6 and TRBJ2-7; tentatively, D is TRBD1 (6 bases). CDR1 is SGHDT and CDR2 is YYEEEE in the germline V gene. The CDR3 consists of 14 residues. Trimming cost V 2 bases and J 3 bases, with 12 bases left between them. As DNA, the CDR3 is TGTGCCAGCAGCTTTGGGCAGGGGAGCTACGAGCAGTACTTC. It codes for CASSFGQGSYEQYF. The full variable domain, in which reference TRBV5-6 and TRBJ2-7 provide the parts outside the CDR3, is DAGVTQSPTHLIKTRGQQVTLRCSPKSGHDTVSWYQQALGQGPQFIFQYYEEEERQRGNFPDRFSGHQFPNYSSELNVNALLLGDSALYLCASSFGQGSYEQYFGPGTRLTVT.

This chain connects TRBV5-1 to TRBJ1-4, with 7 bases matching TRBD1. In germline, CDR1 is SGHRS, CDR2 YFSETQ. CDR3 length: 14 residues. V lost 8 bases, J lost 8 bases, and 12 bases stayed unmatched. The CDR3 bases are TGCGCCAGTACCCTGGACAGGCTGGAAGAAAAACTGTTTTTT. It translates to CASTLDRLEEKLFF.

The chain is built from TRBV30 and TRBJ1-2; tentatively, D is TRBD1 (6 bases). The CDR3 totals 12 residues. The V and J ends lost 0 bases and 6 bases respectively, with 8 bases between them. Germline values: CDR1 GTSNPN, CDR2 SVGIG (reference sequence). As DNA, the CDR3 is TGTGCCTGGAGTGTGGGGGCAGATGGCTACACCTTC. The encoded protein is CAWSVGADGYTF.